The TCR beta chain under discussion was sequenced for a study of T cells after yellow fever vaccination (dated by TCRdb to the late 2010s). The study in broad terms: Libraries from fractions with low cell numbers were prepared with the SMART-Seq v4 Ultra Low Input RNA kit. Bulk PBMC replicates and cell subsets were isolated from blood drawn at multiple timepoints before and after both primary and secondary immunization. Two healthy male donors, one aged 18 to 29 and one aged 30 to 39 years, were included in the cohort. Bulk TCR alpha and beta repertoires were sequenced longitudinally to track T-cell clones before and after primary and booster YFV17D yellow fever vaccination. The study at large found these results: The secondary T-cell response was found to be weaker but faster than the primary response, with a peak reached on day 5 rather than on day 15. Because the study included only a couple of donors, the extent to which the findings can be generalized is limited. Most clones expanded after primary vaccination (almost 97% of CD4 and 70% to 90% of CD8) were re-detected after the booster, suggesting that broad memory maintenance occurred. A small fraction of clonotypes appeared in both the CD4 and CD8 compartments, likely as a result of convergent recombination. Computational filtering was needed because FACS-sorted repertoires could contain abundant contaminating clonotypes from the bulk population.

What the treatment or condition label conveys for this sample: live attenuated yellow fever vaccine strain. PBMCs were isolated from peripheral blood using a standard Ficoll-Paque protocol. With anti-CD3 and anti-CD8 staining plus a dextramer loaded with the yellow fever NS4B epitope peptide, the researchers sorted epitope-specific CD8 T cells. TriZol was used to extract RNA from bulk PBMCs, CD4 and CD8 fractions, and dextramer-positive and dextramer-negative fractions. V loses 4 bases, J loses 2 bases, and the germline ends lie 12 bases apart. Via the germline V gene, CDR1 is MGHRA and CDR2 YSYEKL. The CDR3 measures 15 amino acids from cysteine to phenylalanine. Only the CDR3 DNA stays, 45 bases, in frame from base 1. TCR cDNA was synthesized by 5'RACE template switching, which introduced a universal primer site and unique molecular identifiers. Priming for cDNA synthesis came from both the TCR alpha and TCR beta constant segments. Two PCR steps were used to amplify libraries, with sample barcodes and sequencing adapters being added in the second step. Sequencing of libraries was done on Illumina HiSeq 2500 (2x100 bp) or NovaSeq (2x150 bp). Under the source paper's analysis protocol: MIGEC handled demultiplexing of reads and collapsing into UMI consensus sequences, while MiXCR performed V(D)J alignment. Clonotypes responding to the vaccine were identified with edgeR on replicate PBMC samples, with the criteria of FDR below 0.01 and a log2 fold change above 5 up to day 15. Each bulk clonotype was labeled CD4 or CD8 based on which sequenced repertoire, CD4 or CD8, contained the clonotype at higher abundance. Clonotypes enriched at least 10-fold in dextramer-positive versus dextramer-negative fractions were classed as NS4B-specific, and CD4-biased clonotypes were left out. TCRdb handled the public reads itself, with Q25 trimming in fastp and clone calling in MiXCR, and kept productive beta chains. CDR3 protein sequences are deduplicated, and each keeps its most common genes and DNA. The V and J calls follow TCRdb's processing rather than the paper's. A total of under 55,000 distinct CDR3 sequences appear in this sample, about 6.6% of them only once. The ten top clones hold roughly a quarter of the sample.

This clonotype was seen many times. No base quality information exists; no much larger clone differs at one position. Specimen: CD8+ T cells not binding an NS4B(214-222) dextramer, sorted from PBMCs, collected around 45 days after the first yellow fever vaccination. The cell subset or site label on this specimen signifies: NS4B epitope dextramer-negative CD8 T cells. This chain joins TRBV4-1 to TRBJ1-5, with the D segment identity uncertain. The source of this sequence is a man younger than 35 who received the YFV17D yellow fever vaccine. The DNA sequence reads TGCGCCAGCAGCCTCCGGTTAGGGCGCAATCAGCCCCAGCATTTT. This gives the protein CASSLRLGRNQPQHF.